The rows below give T cell receptor beta chains drawn from one sample of a study of blood T cell repertoires in COVID-19. Profiling relied on immunoSEQ multiplex PCR, and the TCRdb table lists in-frame clones only, not all of them. The data show around 260,000 clones, with about four fifths seen just once and more than 15% held by the top ten. Material for sequencing was peripheral blood. These receptors originate from a person in their 70s with COVID-19, enrolled during active disease. The CDR3 runs from the conserved cysteine through the conserved F or W. Fields, in order: V gene, CDR3 protein.

v_gene: TRBV19; CDR3aa: CASSKSPGQGLYNEQFF
v_gene: TRBV6-2/TRBV6-3; CDR3aa: CASSYTGWGTEAFF
v_gene: TRBV9; CDR3aa: CASSATSGRGDTQYF
v_gene: TRBV7-2; CDR3aa: CASSLLPGQGINEQYF
v_gene: TRBV5-1; CDR3aa: CASSYNSDTQYF
v_gene: TRBV11-2; CDR3aa: CASSLVLSSITYNEQFF
v_gene: TRBV5-1; CDR3aa: CASSLLGRKNEKLFF
v_gene: TRBV7-2; CDR3aa: CASSLAPEPEAFF
v_gene: TRBV18; CDR3aa: CASSPLGVQTGLADSYEQYF
v_gene: TRBV25-1; CDR3aa: CASSESGRGYTF
v_gene: TRBV20-1; CDR3aa: CSASAFRLAGNNEQFF
v_gene: TRBV6-1; CDR3aa: CASSEVSNRPPSGNTIYF
v_gene: TRBV7-3; CDR3aa: CASSLMGQGAGGELFF
v_gene: TRBV6-1; CDR3aa: CASSGPILVLSSDEQFF
v_gene: TRBV5-4; CDR3aa: CASSPRLTLDGYTF
v_gene: TRBV28; CDR3aa: CASSLGGSPLLHF
v_gene: TRBV27; CDR3aa: CASSFGTSPFETQYF
v_gene: TRBV5-1; CDR3aa: CASSLEPGSGNTIYF
v_gene: TRBV19; CDR3aa: CASKRDRGDQPQHF
v_gene: TRBV28; CDR3aa: CASSSPGTGGNEKLFF
v_gene: TRBV4-2; CDR3aa: CASSQAGLATDTQYF
v_gene: TRBV7-3; CDR3aa: CASSERASSYNEQFF
v_gene: TRBV6-2/TRBV6-3; CDR3aa: CASSRGLYNSPLHF
v_gene: TRBV11-2; CDR3aa: CASSLGIGGNRIPKETQYF
v_gene: TRBV6-4; CDR3aa: CASRPDREFHNEQFF
v_gene: TRBV28; CDR3aa: CASSLGPRETPGETQYF
v_gene: TRBV6-5; CDR3aa: CASRHPAPGGYTF
v_gene: TRBV5-1; CDR3aa: CASSVGGVGNEKLFF
v_gene: TRBV5-1; CDR3aa: CASSLGGAMGTGETQYF
v_gene: TRBV6-5; CDR3aa: CASSLYRGVMEKLFF
v_gene: TRBV7-2; CDR3aa: CASSFDLTGDTEAFF
v_gene: TRBV5-1; CDR3aa: CASSTLGTSGRSSYNEQFF
v_gene: TRBV25-1; CDR3aa: CASSDRGRISGNTIYF
v_gene: TRBV7-9; CDR3aa: CASSFWIGISAEKLFF